This T cell receptor beta chain was documented in a study of T cell repertoires in cytomegalovirus infection. Study-level background: Indications came from public TCR beta signatures; they pointed to CMV infection and to a matching HLA type. General study points: There were carriers of CMV plus the relevant HLA, and cumulative public TCR beta family frequency identified them.

With regard to this clonotype: The antigen is undetermined.

TCRdb reprocessed the reads via MiXCR and lists one record per CDR3 protein. Of approximately 990,000 distinct CDR3 sequences listed, under 40% are singletons. This CDR3 contains 16 residues. The ends were cut back, 4 bases at V and 1 base at J, with 16 bases in the middle. Germline CDR1 and CDR2: MNHEY and SMNVEV (reference sequence). V and J are TRBV27 and TRBJ1-1; tentatively, D is TRBD1 (6 bases). This sample comprised cultured CD8+ T cells from PBMCs, obtained from culture after CMV antigen stimulation. The source of this sequence is a human donor in good health (CMV status not recorded). Some clones in this sample may be carry-over from other donors' samples. The CDR3 protein is CASSSKSHRANTEAFF. The CDR3 bases are TGTGCCAGCAGTTCGAAGAGCCACAGGGCGAACACTGAAGCTTTCTTT.